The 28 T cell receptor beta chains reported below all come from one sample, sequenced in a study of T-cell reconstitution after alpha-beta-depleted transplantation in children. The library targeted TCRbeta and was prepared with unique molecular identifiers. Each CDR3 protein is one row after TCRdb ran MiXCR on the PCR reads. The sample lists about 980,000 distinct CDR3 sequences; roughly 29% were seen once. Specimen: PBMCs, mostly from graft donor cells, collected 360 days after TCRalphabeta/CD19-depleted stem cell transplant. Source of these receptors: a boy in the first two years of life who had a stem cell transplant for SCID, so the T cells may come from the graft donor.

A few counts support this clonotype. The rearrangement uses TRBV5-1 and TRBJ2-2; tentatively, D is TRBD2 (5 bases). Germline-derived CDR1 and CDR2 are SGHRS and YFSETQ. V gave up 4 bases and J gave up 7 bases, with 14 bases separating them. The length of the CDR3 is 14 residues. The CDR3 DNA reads TGCGCCAGCAGCCCCCGCTCGGGAAGCGGGGAGCTGTTTTTT. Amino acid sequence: CASSPRSGSGELFF. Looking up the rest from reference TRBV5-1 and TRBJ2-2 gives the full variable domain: KAGVTQTPRYLIKTRGQQVTLSCSPISGHRSVSWYQQTPGQGLQFLFEYFSETQRNKGNFPGRFSGRQFSNSRSEMNVSTLELGDSALYLCASSPRSGSGELFFGEGSRLTVL.

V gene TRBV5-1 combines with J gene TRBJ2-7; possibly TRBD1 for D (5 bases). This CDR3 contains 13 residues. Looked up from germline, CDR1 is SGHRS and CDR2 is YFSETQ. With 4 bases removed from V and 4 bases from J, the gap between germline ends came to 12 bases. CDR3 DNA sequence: TGCGCCAGCAGCGGTAACAGGATTTACGAGCAGTACTTC. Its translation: CASSGNRIYEQYF. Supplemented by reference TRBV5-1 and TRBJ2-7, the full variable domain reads KAGVTQTPRYLIKTRGQQVTLSCSPISGHRSVSWYQQTPGQGLQFLFEYFSETQRNKGNFPGRFSGRQFSNSRSEMNVSTLELGDSALYLCASSGNRIYEQYFGPGTRLTVT.

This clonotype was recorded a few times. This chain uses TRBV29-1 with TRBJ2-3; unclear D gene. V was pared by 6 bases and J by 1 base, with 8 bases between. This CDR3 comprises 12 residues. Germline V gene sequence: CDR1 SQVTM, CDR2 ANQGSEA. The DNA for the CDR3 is TGCAGCGTCCAACATGGCACAGATACGCAGTATTTT. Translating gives CSVQHGTDTQYF.

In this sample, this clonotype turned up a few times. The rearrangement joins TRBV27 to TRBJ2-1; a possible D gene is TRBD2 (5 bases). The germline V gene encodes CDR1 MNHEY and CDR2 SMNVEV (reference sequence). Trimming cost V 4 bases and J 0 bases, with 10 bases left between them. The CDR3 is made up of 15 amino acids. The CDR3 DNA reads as TGTGCCAGCAGTTCCTCCGGGGTCTCCTACAATGAGCAGTTCTTC. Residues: CASSSSGVSYNEQFF.

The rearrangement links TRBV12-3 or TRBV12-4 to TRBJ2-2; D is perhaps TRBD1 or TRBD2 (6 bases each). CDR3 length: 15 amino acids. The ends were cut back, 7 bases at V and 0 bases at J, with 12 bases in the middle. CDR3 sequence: CASTDRGANTGELFF. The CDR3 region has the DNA TGTGCCAGCACGGATAGGGGGGCGAACACCGGGGAGCTGTTTTTT.

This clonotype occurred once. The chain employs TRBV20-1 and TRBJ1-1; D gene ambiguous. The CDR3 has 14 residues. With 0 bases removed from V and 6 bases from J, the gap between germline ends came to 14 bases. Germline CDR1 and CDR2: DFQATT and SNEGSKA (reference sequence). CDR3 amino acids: CSARDWRGYAEAFF. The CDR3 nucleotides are TGCAGTGCTAGAGATTGGCGGGGTTACGCTGAAGCTTTCTTT.

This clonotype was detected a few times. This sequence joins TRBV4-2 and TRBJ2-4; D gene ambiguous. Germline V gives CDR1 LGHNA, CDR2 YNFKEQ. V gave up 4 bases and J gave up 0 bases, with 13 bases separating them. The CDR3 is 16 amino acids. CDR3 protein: CASSPPVGLAKNIQYF. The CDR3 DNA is TGTGCCAGCAGCCCGCCGGTAGGGTTAGCCAAAAACATTCAGTACTTC.

The CDR3 here is CSGMDGPQETQYF. The CDR3 DNA reads as TGCAGTGGAATGGACGGACCCCAAGAGACCCAGTACTTC. This chain joins TRBV20-1 and TRBJ2-5; no definite D call. Trimming cost V 7 bases and J 1 base, with 13 bases left between them. The CDR3 length is 13 residues. CDR1 and CDR2 from the germline V gene are DFQATT and SNEGSKA (reference sequence).

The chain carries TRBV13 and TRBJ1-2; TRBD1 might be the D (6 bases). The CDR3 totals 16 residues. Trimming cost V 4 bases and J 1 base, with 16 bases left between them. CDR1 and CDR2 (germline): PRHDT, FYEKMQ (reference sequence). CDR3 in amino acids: CASSSAGRGDNYGYTF. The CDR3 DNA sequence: TGTGCCAGCAGCTCAGCGGGCAGGGGCGATAACTATGGCTACACCTTC. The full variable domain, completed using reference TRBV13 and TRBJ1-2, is AAGVIQSPRHLIKEKRETATLKCYPIPRHDTVYWYQQGPGQDPQFLISFYEKMQSDKGSIPDRFSAQQFSDYHSELNMSSLELGDSALYFCASSSAGRGDNYGYTFGSGTRLTVV.

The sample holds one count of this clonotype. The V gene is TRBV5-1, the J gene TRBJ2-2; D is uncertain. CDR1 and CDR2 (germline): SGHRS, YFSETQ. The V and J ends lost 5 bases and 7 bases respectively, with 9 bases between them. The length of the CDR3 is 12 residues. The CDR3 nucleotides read TGCGCCAGCAGAAGTCGACTCGGGGAGCTGTTTTTT. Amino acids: CASRSRLGELFF.

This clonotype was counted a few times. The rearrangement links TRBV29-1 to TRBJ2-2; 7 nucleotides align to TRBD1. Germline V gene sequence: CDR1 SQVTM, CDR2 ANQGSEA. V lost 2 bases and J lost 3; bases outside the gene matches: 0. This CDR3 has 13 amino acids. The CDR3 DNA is TGCAGCGTTGAACAGGGGGACACCGGGGAGCTGTTTTTT. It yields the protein CSVEQGDTGELFF.

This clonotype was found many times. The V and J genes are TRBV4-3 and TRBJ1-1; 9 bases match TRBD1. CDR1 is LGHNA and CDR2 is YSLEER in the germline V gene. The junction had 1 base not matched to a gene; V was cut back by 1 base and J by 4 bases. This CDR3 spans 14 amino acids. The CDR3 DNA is TGCGCCAGCAGCCAAGCGACAGGGGGCACTGAAGCTTTCTTT. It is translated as CASSQATGGTEAFF.

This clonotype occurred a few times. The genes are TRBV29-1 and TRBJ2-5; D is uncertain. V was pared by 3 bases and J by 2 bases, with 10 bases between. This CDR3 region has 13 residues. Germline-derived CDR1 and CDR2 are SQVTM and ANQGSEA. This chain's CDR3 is CSVDRLRQETQYF. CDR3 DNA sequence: TGCAGCGTTGATCGCCTGAGACAAGAGACCCAGTACTTC.

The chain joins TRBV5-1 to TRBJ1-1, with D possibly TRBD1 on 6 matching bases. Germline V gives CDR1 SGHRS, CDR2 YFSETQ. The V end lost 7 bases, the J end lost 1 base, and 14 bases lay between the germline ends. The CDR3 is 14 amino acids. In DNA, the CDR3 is TGCGCCAGCGGTGAGGGGGTTCCGAACACTGAAGCTTTCTTT. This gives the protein CASGEGVPNTEAFF.

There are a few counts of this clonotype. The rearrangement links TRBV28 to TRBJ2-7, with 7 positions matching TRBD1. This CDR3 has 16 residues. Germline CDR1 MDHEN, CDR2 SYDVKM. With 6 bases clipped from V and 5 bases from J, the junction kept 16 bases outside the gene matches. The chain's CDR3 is CASRTTGYGRFHEQYF. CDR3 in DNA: TGTGCCAGCAGAACGACAGGGTACGGTCGGTTCCACGAGCAGTACTTC.

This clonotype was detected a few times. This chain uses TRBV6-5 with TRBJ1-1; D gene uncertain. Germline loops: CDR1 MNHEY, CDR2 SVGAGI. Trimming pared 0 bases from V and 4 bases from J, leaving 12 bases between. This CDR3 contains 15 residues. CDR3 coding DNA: TGTGCCAGCAGTTACTCGGTTACCTTGGTCACTGAAGCTTTCTTT. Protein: CASSYSVTLVTEAFF.

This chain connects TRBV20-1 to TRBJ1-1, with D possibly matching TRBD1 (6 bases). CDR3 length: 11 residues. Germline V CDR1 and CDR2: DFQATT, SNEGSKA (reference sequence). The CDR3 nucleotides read TGCAGCTTCAGGGGCTTCACTGAAGCTTTCTTT. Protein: CSFRGFTEAFF.

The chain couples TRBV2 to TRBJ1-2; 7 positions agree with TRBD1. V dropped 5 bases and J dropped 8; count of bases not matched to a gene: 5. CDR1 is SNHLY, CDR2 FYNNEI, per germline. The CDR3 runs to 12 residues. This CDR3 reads CASSRQGWGYTF. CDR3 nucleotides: TGTGCCAGCAGTCGACAGGGTTGGGGCTACACCTTC.

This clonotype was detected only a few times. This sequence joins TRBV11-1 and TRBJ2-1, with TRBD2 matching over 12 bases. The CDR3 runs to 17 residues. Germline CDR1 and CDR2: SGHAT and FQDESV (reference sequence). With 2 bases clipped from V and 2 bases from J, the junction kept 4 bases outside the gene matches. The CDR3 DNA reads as TGTGCCAGCAGCTTAAGAGGACTAGCGGGGACCTACAATGAGCAGTTCTTC. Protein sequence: CASSLRGLAGTYNEQFF.

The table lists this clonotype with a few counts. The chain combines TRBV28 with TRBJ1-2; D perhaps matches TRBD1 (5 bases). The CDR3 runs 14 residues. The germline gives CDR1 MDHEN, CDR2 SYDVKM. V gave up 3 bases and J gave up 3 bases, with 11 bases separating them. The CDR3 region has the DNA TGTGCCAGCAGTTTTTCTTGGGGCGACTATGGCTACACCTTC. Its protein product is CASSFSWGDYGYTF.

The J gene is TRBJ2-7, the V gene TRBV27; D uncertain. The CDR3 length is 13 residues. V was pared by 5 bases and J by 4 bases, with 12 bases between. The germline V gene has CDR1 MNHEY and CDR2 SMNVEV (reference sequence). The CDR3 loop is CASSAWLEYEQYF. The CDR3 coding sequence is TGTGCCAGCAGTGCCTGGCTAGAATACGAGCAGTACTTC.

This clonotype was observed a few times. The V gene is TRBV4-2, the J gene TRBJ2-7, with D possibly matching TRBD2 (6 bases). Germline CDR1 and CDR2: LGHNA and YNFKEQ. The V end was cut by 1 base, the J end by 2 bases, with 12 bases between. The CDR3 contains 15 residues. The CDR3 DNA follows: TGTGCCAGCAGCCAAGGGGGCGCGGGGCCCTACGAGCAGTACTTC. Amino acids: CASSQGGAGPYEQYF.

CDR3 residues: CSVDMGNTEAFF. As DNA, the CDR3 is TGCAGCGTTGATATGGGGAACACTGAAGCTTTCTTT. The J gene is TRBJ1-1, the V gene TRBV29-1; D gene ambiguous. V lost 3 bases and J 1 base, leaving 6 bases between the germline ends. The CDR3 is 12 residues long. The germline gives CDR1 SQVTM, CDR2 ANQGSEA. Full variable domain (rest looked up from reference TRBV29-1 and TRBJ1-1): SAVISQKPSRDICQRGTSLTIQCQVDSQVTMMFWYRQQPGQSLTLIATANQGSEATYESGFVIDKFPISRPNLTFSTLTVSNMSPEDSSIYLCSVDMGNTEAFFGQGTRLTVV.

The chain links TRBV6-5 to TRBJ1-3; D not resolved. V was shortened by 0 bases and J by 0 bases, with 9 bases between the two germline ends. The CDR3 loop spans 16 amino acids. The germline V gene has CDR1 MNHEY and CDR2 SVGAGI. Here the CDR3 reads CASSYSTQPSGNTIYF. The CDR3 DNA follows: TGTGCCAGCAGTTACTCCACACAGCCCTCTGGAAACACCATATATTTT.

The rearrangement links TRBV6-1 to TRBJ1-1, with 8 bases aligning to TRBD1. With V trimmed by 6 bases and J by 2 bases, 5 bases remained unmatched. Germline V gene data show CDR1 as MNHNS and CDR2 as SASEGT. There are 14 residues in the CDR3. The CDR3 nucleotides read TGTGCCAGCAGAAGGACAGGGTACAACACTGAAGCTTTCTTT. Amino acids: CASRRTGYNTEAFF.

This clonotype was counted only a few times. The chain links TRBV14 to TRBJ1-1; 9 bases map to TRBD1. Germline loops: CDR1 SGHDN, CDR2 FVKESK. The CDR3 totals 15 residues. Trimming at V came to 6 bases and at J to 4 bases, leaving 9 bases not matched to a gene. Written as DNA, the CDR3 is TGTGCCAGCAGTCGGAGCAAGACAGGGGGCACTGAAGCTTTCTTT. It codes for CASSRSKTGGTEAFF.

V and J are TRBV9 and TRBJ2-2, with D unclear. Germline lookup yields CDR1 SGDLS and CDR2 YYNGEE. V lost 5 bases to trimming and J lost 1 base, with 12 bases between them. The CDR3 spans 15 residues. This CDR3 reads CASSYFSENTGELFF. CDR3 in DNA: TGTGCCAGCAGTTATTTTTCTGAGAACACCGGGGAGCTGTTTTTT.

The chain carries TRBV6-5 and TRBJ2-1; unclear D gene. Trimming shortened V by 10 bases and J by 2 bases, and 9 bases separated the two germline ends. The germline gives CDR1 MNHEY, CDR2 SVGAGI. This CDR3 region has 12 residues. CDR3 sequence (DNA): TGTGCCACGGGCAGAACCTACAATGAGCAGTTCTTC. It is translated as CATGRTYNEQFF.